The clone carrying this TCR beta chain was seen a few times. The antigen remains undetermined. This entry is derived from a study of T cell responses to AZD1222 COVID-19 vaccine. Trimming cost V 8 bases and J 2 bases; bases outside gene matches: 7. The CDR3 is made up of 16 amino acids. The germline V gene encodes CDR1 SGHRS and CDR2 YFSETQ. The study, taken as a whole, reports: The donor cohort was predominantly white British with a female majority, and clonal diversity may have been underestimated. Across spike, vaccine-associated CD4 TCRs were found, dominant at 160-218 and 743-854.

Here immunoSEQ multiplex PCR was the method, and the copy in TCRdb shows in-frame clones only, minus some. The table includes about 180,000 clones, 88% detected once. The chain joins TRBV5-1 to TRBJ2-6, with 10 bases matching TRBD1. Here the sequenced sample was peripheral blood, taken 28 days after the second AZD1222 dose. The receptor comes from an adult who received the AZD1222 COVID-19 vaccine. The CDR3 spells CASTDRGQAGANVLTF. The CDR3 bases are TGCGCCAGTACCGACAGGGGGCAAGCTGGGGCCAACGTCCTGACTTTC. Combining the CDR3 with reference TRBV5-1 and TRBJ2-6 gives the whole variable domain KAGVTQTPRYLIKTRGQQVTLSCSPISGHRSVSWYQQTPGQGLQFLFEYFSETQRNKGNFPGRFSGRQFSNSRSEMNVSTLELGDSALYLCASTDRGQAGANVLTFGAGSRLTVL.